These 14 T cell receptor beta chains share one sample of origin, sequenced in a study of blood T cells in healthy people across ages (dated by TCRdb to 2014 to 2015). Library preparation employed 5' RACE. TCRdb names Illumina HiSeq 2500 as the instrument used. A second roughly 7 to 11 cycle PCR used a sample-barcoded 5' primer and a J-beta primer mix. TCRdb handled the public reads itself, with Q25 trimming in fastp and clone calling in MiXCR, and kept productive beta chains. Each CDR3 protein appears once, grouped with its most common genes and DNA. The table for this sample lists about 1.8 million distinct CDR3 sequences; about 50% of them were counted only once. In total, the top ten clones hold 2.1% of the sample. The source material was blood. The receptor source for this set is a woman in her 40s in good health.

V is TRBV12-3 or TRBV12-4 and J is TRBJ2-7, with 8 bases that match TRBD1. Unmatched junction bases numbered 7, after V lost 5 bases and J lost 7 bases. CDR3 length: 13 residues. Here the CDR3 DNA reads TGTGCCAGCAGTGTGACAGGGGCGGGGGAGCAGTACTTC. Translated, it gives CASSVTGAGEQYF.

This clonotype has only a few counts. The chain couples TRBV7-2 to TRBJ2-6; weak D call: TRBD2 (5 bases). The CDR3 consists of 16 residues. Germline V gene data show CDR1 as SGHTA and CDR2 as FQGNSA. V lost 1 base and J 0 bases, leaving 7 bases between the germline ends. CDR3 protein: CASSLGGISGANVLTF. The CDR3 DNA is TGTGCCAGCAGCTTAGGAGGGATCTCTGGGGCCAACGTCCTGACTTTC.

In its sample, this clonotype was seen many times. The genes are TRBV12-3 or TRBV12-4 and TRBJ2-5, with TRBD2 matching 7 bases. The CDR3 has 13 amino acids. J lost 5 bases, V lost 9 bases, and 9 bases had no gene match. In DNA form, the CDR3 reads TGTGCCAGTAGGGACTATGGATGGGAGACCCAGTACTTC. The encoded protein is CASRDYGWETQYF.

The genes are TRBV6-6 and TRBJ1-6; D is undetermined. This CDR3 comprises 14 residues. CDR1 and CDR2 (germline): MNHNY, SVGAGI (reference sequence). Trimming pared 7 bases from V and 2 bases from J, leaving 9 bases between. CDR3 sequence reads: CASTRVAYNSPLHF. The CDR3 DNA follows: TGTGCCAGCACCCGGGTCGCCTATAATTCACCCCTCCACTTT.

The chain carries TRBV12-5 and TRBJ2-5, with 7 bases identical to TRBD1. Germline trimming cut 2 bases from V and 7 bases from J; bases unmatched to any gene: 10. This CDR3 has 15 residues. The V gene's germline CDR1 is LGHNT and CDR2 FRNRAP. The CDR3 DNA is TGTGCTAGTGGTTTGAACGGACAGGTTTTCGGGACCCAGTACTTC. Translation: CASGLNGQVFGTQYF.

This clonotype was seen only a few times. This rearrangement joins TRBV2 to TRBJ2-1; 9 bases line up with TRBD2. Losses at the gene ends were 4 bases for V and 9 bases for J; bases not matched to a gene: 10. This CDR3 is built from 15 residues. Germline loops: CDR1 SNHLY, CDR2 FYNNEI. The CDR3 DNA sequence: TGTGCCAGCAGTGGGGAGGCGGGGGGGCCCTTTGAGCAGTTCTTC. This gives the protein CASSGEAGGPFEQFF.

V and J are TRBV12-3 or TRBV12-4 and TRBJ1-1; 9 bases are a match to TRBD1. The CDR3 consists of 15 residues. V was pared by 6 bases and J by 8 bases, with 13 bases of the junction left unmatched. CDR3 sequence: CASRRTGDTGREAFF. The CDR3, as DNA: TGTGCCAGCAGGCGGACAGGGGATACGGGGAGGGAAGCTTTCTTT.

This chain joins TRBV4-1 and TRBJ1-5; TRBD1 might be the D (6 bases). There are 18 residues in the CDR3. Looked up from germline, CDR1 is MGHRA and CDR2 is YSYEKL. Between the trimmed V and J ends, which lost 0 bases and 3 bases, there was a span of 18 bases. CDR3 DNA: TGCGCCAGCAGCCAAGAGGGGGGAGGGGGGCCATTCAATCAGCCCCAGCATTTT. Its protein product is CASSQEGGGGPFNQPQHF.

A single count supports this clonotype. The rearrangement uses TRBV28 and TRBJ1-2; no firm D call. The CDR3 runs 12 residues. The V gene's germline CDR1 is MDHEN and CDR2 SYDVKM. V was clipped by 6 bases and J by 4 bases, with 9 bases between them. Here the CDR3 reads CASSQPGYGYTF. Written as DNA, the CDR3 is TGTGCCAGCAGCCAGCCCGGCTATGGCTACACCTTC.

Notes on this clonotype: The junction departs from the called germline gene at one end, perhaps through a read error. The V and J genes are TRBV12-3 or TRBV12-4 and TRBJ1-2; D remains ambiguous. The CDR3 has 15 amino acids. CDR3 loop: CASSLSSLILYGHTF. CDR3 DNA: TGTGCCAGCAGTTTATCAAGCCTTATCCTCTATGGCCACACCTTC.

This clonotype showed up just once. The J gene is TRBJ1-2, the V gene TRBV6-6, with a weak D call TRBD1 (6 bases). The CDR3 runs 15 residues. The V gene's germline CDR1 is MNHNY and CDR2 SVGAGI (reference sequence). V lost 1 base and J lost 5, with 14 bases in between. CDR3 coding DNA: TGTGCCAGCAGTTACTGGGCAGGGGATCCATATGGCTACACCTTC. Its protein product is CASSYWAGDPYGYTF.

Only a few counts were recorded for this clonotype. The V and J genes are TRBV20-1 and TRBJ2-1, with TRBD2 matching over 10 bases. Trimming at V came to 5 bases and at J to 4 bases, leaving 11 bases not matched to a gene. This CDR3 region has 16 residues. Looked up from germline, CDR1 is DFQATT and CDR2 is SNEGSKA (reference sequence). The DNA for the CDR3 is TGCAGTGCTCACCAACTAGCGGGGATTAGGTACAATGAGCAGTTCTTC. It codes for CSAHQLAGIRYNEQFF.

The chain employs TRBV7-9 and TRBJ2-7; D may be TRBD1 (8 bases). V gave up 2 bases and J gave up 2 bases, with 16 bases separating them. Germline CDR1 reads SEHNR; CDR2 reads FQNEAQ (reference sequence). This CDR3 is built from 16 residues. This CDR3 reads CASSLIDRGGAYEQYF. The CDR3 region has the DNA TGTGCCAGCAGCTTAATTGACAGGGGAGGGGCCTACGAGCAGTACTTC. Full variable domain (missing parts from reference TRBV7-9 and TRBJ2-7): DTGVSQNPRHKITKRGQNVTFRCDPISEHNRLYWYRQTLGQGPEFLTYFQNEAQLEKSRLLSDRFSAERPKGSFSTLEIQRTEQGDSAMYLCASSLIDRGGAYEQYFGPGTRLTVT.

The V gene is TRBV27, the J gene TRBJ2-3; the match to TRBD1 covers 8 bases. Germline V lookup: CDR1 MNHEY, CDR2 SMNVEV (reference sequence). V lost 4 bases and J lost 0; bases outside the gene matches: 9. The CDR3 sequence is 17 residues long. Written as DNA, the CDR3 is TGTGCCAGCAGTTATGTGACAGGGGCTTTAAGCACAGATACGCAGTATTTT. This encodes CASSYVTGALSTDTQYF.